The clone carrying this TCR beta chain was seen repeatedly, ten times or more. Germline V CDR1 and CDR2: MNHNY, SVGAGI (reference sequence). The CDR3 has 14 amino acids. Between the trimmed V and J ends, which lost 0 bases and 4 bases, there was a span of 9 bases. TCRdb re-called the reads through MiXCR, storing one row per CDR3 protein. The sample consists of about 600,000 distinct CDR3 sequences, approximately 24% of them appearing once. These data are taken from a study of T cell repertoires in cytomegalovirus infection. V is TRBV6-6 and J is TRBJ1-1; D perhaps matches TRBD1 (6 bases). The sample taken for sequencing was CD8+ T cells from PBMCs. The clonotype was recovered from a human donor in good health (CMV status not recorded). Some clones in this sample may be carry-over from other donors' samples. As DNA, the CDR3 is TGTGCCAGCAGTTACTCCGCCAGGGGCACTGAAGCTTTCTTT. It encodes CASSYSARGTEAFF.